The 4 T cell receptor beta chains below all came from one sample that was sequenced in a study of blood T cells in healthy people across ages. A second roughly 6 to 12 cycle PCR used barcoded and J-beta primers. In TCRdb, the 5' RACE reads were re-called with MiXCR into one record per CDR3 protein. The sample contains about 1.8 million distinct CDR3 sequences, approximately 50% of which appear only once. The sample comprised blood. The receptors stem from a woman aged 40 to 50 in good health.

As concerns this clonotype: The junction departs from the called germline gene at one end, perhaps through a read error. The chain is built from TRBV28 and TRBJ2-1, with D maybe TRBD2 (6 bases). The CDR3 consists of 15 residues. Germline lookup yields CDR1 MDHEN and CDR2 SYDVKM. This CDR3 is CASSLGGSSYNGQFF. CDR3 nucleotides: TGTGCCAGCAGTTTAGGGGGGAGCTCCTACAATGGGCAGTTCTTC.

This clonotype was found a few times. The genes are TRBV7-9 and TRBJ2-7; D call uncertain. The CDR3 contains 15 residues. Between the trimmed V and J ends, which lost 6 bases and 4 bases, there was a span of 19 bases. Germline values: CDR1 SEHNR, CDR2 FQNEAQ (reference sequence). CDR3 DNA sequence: TGTGCCAGCAGTCGAGAGAGATGGCTCGAGTACGAGCAGTACTTC. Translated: CASSRERWLEYEQYF.

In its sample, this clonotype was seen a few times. The CDR3 is CSARVIAGGPGETQYF. In DNA, the CDR3 is TGCAGTGCTAGAGTTATCGCCGGGGGGCCAGGAGAGACCCAGTACTTC. The chain links TRBV20-1 to TRBJ2-5; a possible D gene is TRBD2 (7 bases). This CDR3 has 16 residues. Per the germline V gene, CDR1 is DFQATT and CDR2 is SNEGSKA (reference sequence). Trimming removed 1 base at V and 4 bases at J, with 19 bases between.

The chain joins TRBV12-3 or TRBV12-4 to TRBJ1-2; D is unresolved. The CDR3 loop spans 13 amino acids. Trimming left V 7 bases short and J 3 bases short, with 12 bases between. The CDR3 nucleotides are TGTGCCAGCAATGTTTACAGCGACTATGGCTACACCTTC. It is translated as CASNVYSDYGYTF.